The T cell receptor (beta chain) under discussion was sequenced for a study of cytomegalovirus exposure and HLA in healthy donors. Overall study findings and caveats: In a later analysis, V- and J-gene trimming of beta chains associated with a DCLRE1C missense variant, replicated independently.

Donors were ostensibly healthy at sampling, although undocumented immune exposures were probable. Note on this clone: As yet, its antigen is unknown.

Trimming removed 5 bases from V and 3 bases from J, with 10 bases in between. The CDR3 runs to 14 residues. From germline, CDR1 is WNHNN and CDR2 SYGVQD (reference sequence). Amplification used 60 Vbeta primers and 13 Jbeta primers. Only in-frame clones appear in the TCRdb table, and some are missing; sequencing was by immunoSEQ multiplex PCR. The data hold about 110,000 clones, with roughly 70% observed a single time. The chain is built from TRBV10-1 and TRBJ2-2; unclear D gene. Source material: PBMCs. This clonotype was sampled from a man aged 35 to 55 in good health and CMV-seropositive. The CDR3 region is CASSSYIDTGELFF. The CDR3 nucleotides are TGCGCCAGCAGTTCTTACATTGACACCGGGGAGCTGTTTTTT.